This TCR beta chain is drawn from a study of T cell responses to AZD1222 COVID-19 vaccine. Notes on the study in general: Spike-wide vaccine-associated CD4 TCRs dominated at 160-218 and 743-854. Mostly white British, mostly female donors; authors suggested clonal diversity may be underestimated. Reportedly, nearly half the spike-specific TCRs target unmutated variant regions. The repertoires were collected only after the peak T cell response.

This clone was picked up one time. What it binds is unknown. Germline trimming cut 2 bases from V and 7 bases from J; bases unmatched to any gene: 6. Germline-derived CDR1 and CDR2 are SGHTA and FQGTGA. The CDR3 extends over 14 amino acids. Clones were sequenced by immunoSEQ multiplex PCR, and TCRdb holds only the in-frame ones, with some missing. This table has over 100,000 clones, roughly nine tenths appearing once. V usage is TRBV7-3 and J usage is TRBJ2-7, with 9 bases identical to TRBD2. The clonotype comes from an adult in good health. The input for sequencing was peripheral blood, taken on day 0 of AZD1222 vaccination. The CDR3 here is CASSLASGAGEQYF. For the CDR3, the DNA is TGTGCCAGCAGCTTAGCTAGCGGGGCCGGAGAGCAGTACTTC. The complete variable domain, with remaining parts taken from reference TRBV7-3 and TRBJ2-7, reads GAGVSQTPSNKVTEKGKYVELRCDPISGHTALYWYRQSLGQGPEFLIYFQGTGAADDSGLPNDRFFAVRPEGSVSTLKIQRTERGDSAVYLCASSLASGAGEQYFGPGTRLTVT.